Listed below are T cell receptor beta chains from one sample, sequenced in a study of neoadjuvant nivolumab and ipilimumab in lung cancer. Data came from immunoSEQ multiplex PCR; TCRdb stores just in-frame clones and leaves some out. This repertoire shows about 38,000 clones, nearly 90% found once; its top ten account for approximately 3.3%. The sample consisted of peripheral blood, taken before neoadjuvant nivolumab, alone or with ipilimumab. These receptor sequences come from an adult with non-small cell lung cancer. The CDR3 runs from the conserved cysteine through the conserved F or W. A D gene is named only where the DNA matches it firmly. Only some rows state a clone size, as once, few, many or a class for expanded clones.

J: TRBJ2-7; size: .; D: .; V: TRBV11-2; CDR3: CASSLDTQRSSYEQYF; DNA: TGTGCCAGCAGCTTAGATACACAGAGGAGCTCCTACGAGCAGTACTTC
J: TRBJ2-3; size: .; D: TRBD1; V: TRBV5-6; CDR3: CASSLSGTVQYF; DNA: TGTGCCAGCAGTCTCTCCGGGACAGTGCAGTATTTT
J: TRBJ2-7; size: once; D: TRBD2; V: TRBV27; CDR3: CASSRLAGAYEQYF; DNA: TGTGCCAGCAGTCGTCTAGCGGGAGCCTACGAGCAGTACTTC
J: TRBJ2-1; size: .; D: TRBD2; V: TRBV2; CDR3: CASSDQRESDEQFF; DNA: TGTGCCAGCAGTGATCAGCGGGAGAGCGATGAGCAGTTCTTC
J: TRBJ1-5; size: .; D: .; V: TRBV30; CDR3: CAWSVPSSNQPQHF; DNA: TGTGCCTGGAGTGTACCATCTAGCAATCAGCCCCAGCATTTT
J: TRBJ2-7; size: .; D: .; V: TRBV13; CDR3: CASSLKGGSLGEQYF; DNA: TGTGCCAGCAGCTTAAAGGGGGGTTCCCTGGGCGAGCAGTACTTC
J: TRBJ2-7; size: .; D: TRBD1; V: TRBV6-5; CDR3: CASSPPGQGYEQYF; DNA: TGTGCCAGCAGTCCCCCGGGACAGGGCTACGAGCAGTACTTC
J: TRBJ2-7; size: .; D: .; V: TRBV29-1; CDR3: CSVERDGTYEQYF; DNA: TGCAGCGTTGAAAGGGACGGAACCTACGAGCAGTACTTC
J: TRBJ2-3; size: .; D: .; V: TRBV4-3; CDR3: CASSQDYRDTDTQYF; DNA: TGCGCCAGCAGCCAAGATTACAGGGACACAGATACGCAGTATTTT
J: TRBJ2-3; size: .; D: .; V: TRBV4-2; CDR3: CASSPPGRTDTQYF; DNA: TGTGCCAGCAGCCCCCCTGGGCGCACAGATACGCAGTATTTT
J: TRBJ2-5; size: .; D: TRBD2; V: TRBV5-6; CDR3: CASSLPGGETQYF; DNA: TGTGCCAGCAGCTTGCCGGGGGGAGAGACCCAGTACTTC
J: TRBJ1-3; size: .; D: TRBD1; V: TRBV9; CDR3: CASSLSEGAGNTIYF; DNA: TGTGCCAGCAGCCTTTCCGAGGGGGCAGGAAACACCATATATTTT
J: TRBJ2-5; size: .; D: TRBD1; V: TRBV7-8; CDR3: CASSLVRDRVKTQYF; DNA: TGTGCCAGCAGCTTAGTCCGGGACAGGGTGAAGACCCAGTACTTC
J: TRBJ1-1; size: .; D: .; V: TRBV27; CDR3: CASSLTPRNTEAFF; DNA: TGTGCCAGCAGTTTAACGCCTAGGAACACTGAAGCTTTCTTT
J: TRBJ1-5; size: once; D: TRBD1; V: TRBV18; CDR3: CASSADRGLNQPQHF; DNA: TGTGCCAGCTCAGCGGACAGGGGGCTAAATCAGCCCCAGCATTTT
J: TRBJ2-5; size: .; D: TRBD1; V: TRBV7-9; CDR3: CASSDDRDSLLQETQYF; DNA: TGTGCCAGCAGCGACGACCGGGACAGCCTCCTCCAAGAGACCCAGTACTTC
J: TRBJ2-1; size: .; D: .; V: TRBV6-8; CDR3: CASSYSYPQGQFF; DNA: TGTGCCAGCAGTTACTCTTACCCGCAGGGGCAGTTCTTC
J: TRBJ1-2; size: .; D: TRBD1; V: TRBV19; CDR3: CASSIAQGARGYTF; DNA: TGTGCCAGTAGTATCGCACAGGGGGCCCGGGGCTACACCTTC
J: TRBJ1-5; size: .; D: .; V: TRBV6-5; CDR3: CASSYDGGRTQHF; DNA: TGTGCCAGCAGTTACGACGGGGGCAGGACCCAGCATTTT
J: TRBJ2-1; size: .; D: TRBD2; V: TRBV30; CDR3: CRASGGLYNEQFF; DNA: TGCCGGGCTAGCGGAGGGCTCTACAATGAGCAGTTCTTC
J: TRBJ2-4; size: .; D: TRBD1; V: TRBV7-2; CDR3: CASSSRGAKNIQYF; DNA: TGTGCCAGCAGCTCCAGGGGGGCCAAAAACATTCAGTACTTC
J: TRBJ2-1; size: .; D: TRBD2; V: TRBV9; CDR3: CASSASGLPGDEQFF; DNA: TGTGCCAGCAGCGCGTCGGGACTACCCGGGGATGAGCAGTTCTTC
J: TRBJ2-6; size: .; D: .; V: TRBV1; CDR3: CTSSQEKPSGANVLTF; DNA: TGCACCAGCAGCCAAGAGAAACCGTCTGGGGCCAACGTCCTGACTTTC
J: TRBJ2-2; size: .; D: TRBD2; V: TRBV5-4; CDR3: CASSSPGTSGSSGELFF; DNA: TGTGCCAGCTCTTCTCCCGGGACTAGCGGGAGTTCCGGGGAGCTGTTTTTT
J: TRBJ2-7; size: .; D: .; V: TRBV19; CDR3: CASTYSRSSYEQYF; DNA: TGTGCCAGTACCTACAGTCGAAGCTCCTACGAGCAGTACTTC
J: TRBJ2-1; size: .; D: TRBD2; V: TRBV18; CDR3: CASSPPGLAGYNEQFF; DNA: TGTGCCAGCTCACCACCAGGTCTAGCGGGCTACAATGAGCAGTTCTTC
J: TRBJ2-7; size: .; D: TRBD1; V: TRBV9; CDR3: CASSATTGVEQYF; DNA: TGTGCCAGCAGCGCGACGACAGGGGTCGAGCAGTACTTC
J: TRBJ2-5; size: .; D: TRBD1; V: TRBV9; CDR3: CASSVGPSGTEETQYF; DNA: TGTGCCAGCAGCGTAGGTCCGTCTGGGACAGAAGAGACCCAGTACTTC
J: TRBJ2-7; size: .; D: .; V: TRBV5-1; CDR3: CASSPEGPSYEQYF; DNA: TGCGCCAGCAGCCCGGAGGGCCCCTCCTACGAGCAGTACTTC
J: TRBJ2-7; size: .; D: .; V: TRBV7-6; CDR3: CASSLVTASDEQYF; DNA: TGTGCCAGCAGCTTAGTTACTGCCTCCGACGAGCAGTACTTC
J: TRBJ2-1; size: .; D: TRBD2; V: TRBV7-3; CDR3: CASSVLAGVRYEQFF; DNA: TGTGCCAGCAGCGTACTAGCGGGAGTAAGGTATGAGCAGTTCTTC
J: TRBJ2-2; size: once; D: .; V: TRBV6-4; CDR3: CASSVQRNTGELFF; DNA: TGTGCCAGCAGTGTCCAACGAAACACCGGGGAGCTGTTTTTT
J: TRBJ2-7; size: once; D: .; V: TRBV5-1; CDR3: CASSLQVEDEQYF; DNA: TGCGCCAGCAGCTTGCAAGTAGAAGACGAGCAGTACTTC
J: TRBJ2-6; size: .; D: TRBD2; V: TRBV7-2; CDR3: CASSFSGLAGRQGANVLTF; DNA: TGTGCCAGCAGCTTCTCGGGACTAGCGGGGCGGCAGGGGGCCAACGTCCTGACTTTC
J: TRBJ2-3; size: .; D: .; V: TRBV5-4; CDR3: CASSLAGTTTDTQYF; DNA: TGTGCCAGCAGCTTGGCCGGCACGACCACAGATACGCAGTATTTT